The rows below give T cell receptor beta chains drawn from one sample of a study of shared clonotypes between healthy human individuals. The data were produced by immunoSEQ multiplex PCR, yet TCRdb's version contains in-frame clones alone and is incomplete. This sample has some 2,500,000 clones, with over 85% found just once. Sequenced material: naive CD4+ T cells from PBMCs. The receptor set was obtained from a man aged 18 to 29 in good health. Some clones in this sample may be carry-over from other donors' samples. Each CDR3 is given with its conserved first and last residue. The order of the fields is V gene, J gene, D gene, CDR3 DNA, CDR3 protein. D genes are given only for firm matches.

TRBV5-6,TRBJ2-1,NA,TGTGCCAGCAGCTTCTCCTTCGTCCATGAGCAGTTCTTC,CASSFSFVHEQFF
TRBV28,TRBJ1-1,NA,TGTGCCAGCAGTCGTCGAGGGGGATGGAACACTGAAGCTTTCTTT,CASSRRGGWNTEAFF
TRBV7-8,TRBJ2-1,NA,TGTGCCAGCAGCTTAGCGGGAAGGGGCCTGAATGAGCAGTTCTTC,CASSLAGRGLNEQFF
TRBV2,TRBJ1-2,NA,TGTGCCAGCAGAACCAATCAGGGCAACTATGGCTACACCTTC,CASRTNQGNYGYTF
TRBV5-1,TRBJ1-5,NA,TGCGCCAGCAGCTTGGAGGCTGGGAGGCATCAGCCCCAGCATTTT,CASSLEAGRHQPQHF
TRBV10-3,TRBJ2-1,TRBD2,TGTGCCATCAGCCCTACCGGGACTAGCGGTCACAATGAGCAGTTCTTC,CAISPTGTSGHNEQFF
TRBV28,TRBJ2-7,NA,TGTGCCAGCTCGAGGAGTACCCCCTACGAGCAGTACTTC,CASSRSTPYEQYF
TRBV5-4,TRBJ2-5,NA,TGTGCCAGCAGCCCTAATTCCGGGTTCTGGGAGACCCAGTACTTC,CASSPNSGFWETQYF
TRBV6-1,TRBJ1-5,NA,TGTGCCAGCAGTGAGTATCGGGACAGCAATCAGCCCCAGCATTTT,CASSEYRDSNQPQHF
TRBV6-6,TRBJ2-3,NA,TGTGCCAGCAGTTACGGCGGGTCATGGGCAGATACGCAGTATTTT,CASSYGGSWADTQYF
TRBV30,TRBJ2-7,NA,TGTGCCTGGAGGGAGGGACCCGTAGGCGAGCAGTACTTC,CAWREGPVGEQYF
TRBV28,TRBJ2-4,NA,TGTGCCAGCAGTTTAATCGAGGGAGCCAAAAACATTCAGTACTTC,CASSLIEGAKNIQYF
TRBV7-8,TRBJ2-3,NA,TGTGCCAGCAGCTTAGACCATCCGGGGTTAGGTGGAGATACGCAGTATTTT,CASSLDHPGLGGDTQYF
TRBV11-2,TRBJ1-1,TRBD1,TGTGCCAGCAGCTTAGCTGGGACAGGGGACACTGAAGCTTTCTTT,CASSLAGTGDTEAFF